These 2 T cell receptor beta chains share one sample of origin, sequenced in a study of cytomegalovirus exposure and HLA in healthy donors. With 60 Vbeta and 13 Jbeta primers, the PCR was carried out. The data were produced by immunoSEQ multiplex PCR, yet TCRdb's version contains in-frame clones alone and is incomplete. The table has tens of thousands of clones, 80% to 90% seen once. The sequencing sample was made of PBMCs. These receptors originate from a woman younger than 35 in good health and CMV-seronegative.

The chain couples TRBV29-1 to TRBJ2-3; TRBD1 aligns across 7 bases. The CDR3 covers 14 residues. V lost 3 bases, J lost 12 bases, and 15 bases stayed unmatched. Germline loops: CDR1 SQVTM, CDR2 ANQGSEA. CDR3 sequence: CSVDGETGRMFQYF. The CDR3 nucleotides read TGCAGCGTTGATGGCGAGACAGGGCGAATGTTTCAGTATTTT.

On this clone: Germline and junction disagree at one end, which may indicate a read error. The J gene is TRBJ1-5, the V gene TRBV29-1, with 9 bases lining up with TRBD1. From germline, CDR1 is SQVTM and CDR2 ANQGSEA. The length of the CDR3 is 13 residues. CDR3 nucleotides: TGCAGCGTTGGGGCGGACAGGGGTCAGCCCCAGAATTTT. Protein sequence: CSVGADRGQPQNF.